Following are 20 T cell receptor beta chains from one sample sequenced in a study of T cells in Graves' hyperthyroidism and ophthalmopathy. Regions amplified from RNA transcripts were the TCR beta CDR3 regions. Using the HTBI primer set, a first-round RT-PCR was run on the TCR CDR3. TCRdb passed the multiplex PCR reads through MiXCR, listing each CDR3 protein once. The sample has 300,000 to 450,000 distinct CDR3 sequences; 15% to 20% are singletons. Sequenced: blood. These receptors were taken from a woman aged 40 to 50 with Graves' ophthalmopathy.

In this sample, this clonotype turned up many times. This chain joins TRBV27 and TRBJ1-1; D is possibly TRBD1 (5 bases). V lost 6 bases and J lost 5, with 16 bases in between. CDR1 MNHEY and CDR2 SMNVEV come from the germline V gene (reference sequence). The CDR3 is 14 residues long. The CDR3 reads CASSRSKGVTEAFF. CDR3 nucleotides: TGTGCCAGCAGCCGTAGCAAAGGGGTTACTGAAGCTTTCTTT.

In its sample, this clonotype was seen many times. This CDR3 reads CASSVGAGGWYEQYF. The CDR3 nucleotides read TGCGCCAGCAGCGTAGGGGCAGGGGGCTGGTACGAGCAGTACTTC. The chain has TRBV4-1 and TRBJ2-7; 8 nucleotides match TRBD1. The CDR3 loop spans 15 amino acids. Germline CDR1 MGHRA, CDR2 YSYEKL. The V and J ends lost 5 bases and 4 bases, in that order; junction bases with no gene match: 10.

This clonotype was recorded a few times. This chain uses TRBV28 with TRBJ1-1; no firm D call. Germline V gives CDR1 MDHEN, CDR2 SYDVKM. V was cut by 5 bases and J by 4 bases, with 11 bases left in between. This CDR3 spans 13 amino acids. CDR3 nucleotide sequence: TGTGCCAGCAGTCTCTTATACGGCACTGAAGCTTTCTTT. As protein: CASSLLYGTEAFF. Using reference TRBV28 and TRBJ1-1 for the parts outside the CDR3, the full variable domain is DVKVTQSSRYLVKRTGEKVFLECVQDMDHENMFWYRQDPGLGLRLIYFSYDVKMKEKGDIPEGYSVSREKKERFSLILESASTNQTSMYLCASSLLYGTEAFFGQGTRLTVV.

The table lists this clonotype with many counts. The chain employs TRBV30 and TRBJ2-6, with 7 positions matching TRBD2. The CDR3 totals 16 residues. Unmatched junction bases numbered 7, after V lost 5 bases and J lost 0 bases. Per germline, CDR1 GTSNPN and CDR2 SVGIG (reference sequence). CDR3 loop: CAWAPGGHSGANVLTF. The DNA of the CDR3 is TGTGCCTGGGCTCCGGGAGGACACTCTGGGGCCAACGTCCTGACTTTC.

This clonotype was observed many times. The chain combines TRBV28 with TRBJ1-5, with TRBD1 identical over 8 bases. CDR3 length equals 13 residues. Unmatched junction bases numbered 6, after V lost 7 bases and J lost 7 bases. From germline, CDR1 is MDHEN and CDR2 SYDVKM. The CDR3: CASTPGGEQPQHF. Here the CDR3 DNA reads TGTGCCAGCACTCCAGGGGGCGAGCAGCCCCAGCATTTT. The variable domain in full, completed from reference TRBV28 and TRBJ1-5, reads DVKVTQSSRYLVKRTGEKVFLECVQDMDHENMFWYRQDPGLGLRLIYFSYDVKMKEKGDIPEGYSVSREKKERFSLILESASTNQTSMYLCASTPGGEQPQHFGDGTRLSIL.

This clonotype appeared once. This chain links TRBV4-1 with TRBJ2-2, with D tentatively TRBD1 or TRBD2 (5 bases each). The V gene lost 0 bases and the J gene lost 0 bases, with 17 bases spanning the gap. The CDR3 length is 19 residues. From germline, CDR1 is MGHRA and CDR2 YSYEKL. CDR3 DNA: TGCGCCAGCAGCCAAGACCAGGGCGGAGGAGACTCGAACACCGGGGAGCTGTTTTTT. This translates into CASSQDQGGGDSNTGELFF.

This clonotype was detected ten times or more. The chain uses TRBV28 and TRBJ2-2; D ambiguous. The CDR3 sequence is 13 residues long. V was trimmed by 2 bases and J by 9 bases, leaving 10 bases between them. Germline V gene lookup returns CDR1 MDHEN and CDR2 SYDVKM. CDR3 region: CASSLEGLRELFF. CDR3 nucleotides: TGTGCCAGCAGTTTAGAAGGGCTCAGGGAGCTGTTTTTT.

The table lists this clonotype with many counts. The J gene is TRBJ2-2, the V gene TRBV6-1, with 10 nucleotides matching TRBD2. From germline, CDR1 is MNHNS and CDR2 SASEGT. CDR3 size: 16 residues. V dropped 7 bases and J dropped 4; count of bases not matched to a gene: 9. This CDR3 reads CASISGRALGTGELFF. CDR3 nucleotide sequence: TGTGCCAGCATAAGCGGGAGGGCCTTGGGCACCGGGGAGCTGTTTTTT.

This clonotype was picked up many times. The chain is built from TRBV27 and TRBJ1-2, with D maybe TRBD1 (5 bases). Looked up from germline, CDR1 is MNHEY and CDR2 is SMNVEV (reference sequence). CDR3 size: 17 residues. The V end lost 5 bases, the J end lost 8 bases, and 27 bases lay between the germline ends. DNA for the CDR3: TGTGCCAGCAGTCCCCAAGCCCGGCCTCGGCCTGGGGGAGGCTACACCTTC. It encodes CASSPQARPRPGGGYTF.

This clonotype was observed many times. The CDR3 loop reads CASSLRPAGGGAETQYF. The DNA of the CDR3 is TGTGCCAGCAGCCTACGACCGGCGGGGGGAGGGGCAGAGACCCAGTACTTC. The chain has TRBV11-2 and TRBJ2-5; 8 bases map to TRBD2. This CDR3 has 17 amino acids. The J segment lost 4 bases and the V segment lost 5 bases, leaving 15 bases of the junction unmatched. In germline, CDR1 is SGHAT, CDR2 FQNNGV. Variable domain in full (rest from reference TRBV11-2 and TRBJ2-5): EAGVAQSPRYKIIEKRQSVAFWCNPISGHATLYWYQQILGQGPKLLIQFQNNGVVDDSQLPKDRFSAERLKGVDSTLKIQPAKLEDSAVYLCASSLRPAGGGAETQYFGPGTRLLVL.

The chain couples TRBV28 to TRBJ2-5; 9 bases are a match to TRBD2. CDR3 size: 15 residues. V was pared by 5 bases and J by 4 bases, with 8 bases of the junction left unmatched. The V gene's germline CDR1 is MDHEN and CDR2 SYDVKM. The CDR3 loop is CASSRIPGLAETQYF. For the CDR3, the DNA is TGTGCCAGCAGTAGGATCCCGGGACTAGCAGAGACCCAGTACTTC.

The V and J genes are TRBV4-1 and TRBJ2-5; D tentatively reads TRBD1 or TRBD2 (5 bases each). CDR1 MGHRA and CDR2 YSYEKL come from the germline V gene. Trimming cost V 4 bases and J 1 base, with 19 bases left between them. CDR3 size: 17 residues. The CDR3, as DNA: TGCGCCAGCAGCCCAAGGGACCTCGAACTGAGCCAAGAGACCCAGTACTTC. Its protein product is CASSPRDLELSQETQYF.

This clonotype was recorded many times. The J gene is TRBJ1-1, the V gene TRBV28; no firm D call. Germline CDR1 and CDR2: MDHEN and SYDVKM. This CDR3 has 15 amino acids. V shed 1 base and J shed 1 base, with 10 bases lying between them. In nucleotides, the CDR3 is TGTGCCAGCAGTTTATACCAGAATTCGAACACTGAAGCTTTCTTT. Amino acids: CASSLYQNSNTEAFF.

This clonotype was detected a few times. The chain recombines TRBV7-3 with TRBJ1-5; D perhaps matches TRBD1 (6 bases). The CDR3 has 14 amino acids. In germline, CDR1 is SGHTA, CDR2 FQGTGA. Trimming removed 5 bases from V and 6 bases from J, with 14 bases in between. CDR3 region: CASSNRQASQPQHF. CDR3 nucleotides: TGTGCCAGCAGCAACCGACAGGCCAGTCAGCCCCAGCATTTT. Full variable domain (missing parts from reference TRBV7-3 and TRBJ1-5): GAGVSQTPSNKVTEKGKYVELRCDPISGHTALYWYRQSLGQGPEFLIYFQGTGAADDSGLPNDRFFAVRPEGSVSTLKIQRTERGDSAVYLCASSNRQASQPQHFGDGTRLSIL.

This clonotype was seen many times. The genes are TRBV28 and TRBJ2-7; 7 bases agree with TRBD1. This CDR3 region has 15 residues. J lost 0 bases, V lost 5 bases, and 7 bases had no gene match. Germline CDR1 is MDHEN and CDR2 is SYDVKM. The chain's CDR3 is CASSPLQGYSYEQYF. The DNA for the CDR3 is TGTGCCAGCAGTCCCCTACAGGGGTACTCCTACGAGCAGTACTTC.

This clonotype occurred many times. This chain connects TRBV7-9 to TRBJ1-1; 7 nucleotides align to TRBD1. The CDR3 length is 14 residues. Germline CDR1 and CDR2: SEHNR and FQNEAQ (reference sequence). V lost 5 bases and J lost 3; bases outside the gene matches: 6. CDR3 in amino acids: CASSPNTGDTEAFF. The CDR3 region has the DNA TGTGCCAGCAGCCCGAACACAGGGGACACTGAAGCTTTCTTT.

In this sample, this clonotype turned up many times. The chain links TRBV12-3 or TRBV12-4 to TRBJ1-2, with 9 positions matching TRBD1. After removal of 5 bases from V and 8 bases from J, the junction contained 9 bases not matched to a gene. CDR3 size: 14 residues. The CDR3 here is CASSLYSQGAGYTF. CDR3 DNA: TGTGCCAGCAGTCTATACTCACAGGGGGCCGGCTACACCTTC.

This clonotype was observed at least ten times. The CDR3 nucleotides read TGTGCCAGCAGTTTGATGTCCAGCTTCTATGGCTACACCTTC. It is translated as CASSLMSSFYGYTF. The rearrangement uses TRBV28 and TRBJ1-2; D is unresolved. The germline V gene encodes CDR1 MDHEN and CDR2 SYDVKM. This CDR3 has 14 amino acids. Trimming stripped 3 bases from V and 4 bases from J, with 12 bases between.

The rearrangement joins TRBV5-1 to TRBJ2-4, with D possibly matching TRBD1 (5 bases). This CDR3 has 14 residues. The V end lost 4 bases, the J end lost 5 bases, and 13 bases lay between the germline ends. Per the germline V gene, CDR1 is SGHRS and CDR2 is YFSETQ. Written as DNA, the CDR3 is TGCGCCAGCAGCCCCCAGGGTCCGGAAAACATTCAGTACTTC. Encoded protein: CASSPQGPENIQYF.

This clonotype was recorded at least ten times. The CDR3 loop is CAALTGVDYGYTF. As DNA, the CDR3 is TGTGCCGCACTAACAGGGGTAGACTATGGCTACACCTTC. This chain connects TRBV2 to TRBJ1-2, with 7 bases that match TRBD1. The CDR3 is made up of 13 amino acids. The germline V gene has CDR1 SNHLY and CDR2 FYNNEI. J gave up 3 bases and V 11 bases, and 9 bases lay outside the gene matches.